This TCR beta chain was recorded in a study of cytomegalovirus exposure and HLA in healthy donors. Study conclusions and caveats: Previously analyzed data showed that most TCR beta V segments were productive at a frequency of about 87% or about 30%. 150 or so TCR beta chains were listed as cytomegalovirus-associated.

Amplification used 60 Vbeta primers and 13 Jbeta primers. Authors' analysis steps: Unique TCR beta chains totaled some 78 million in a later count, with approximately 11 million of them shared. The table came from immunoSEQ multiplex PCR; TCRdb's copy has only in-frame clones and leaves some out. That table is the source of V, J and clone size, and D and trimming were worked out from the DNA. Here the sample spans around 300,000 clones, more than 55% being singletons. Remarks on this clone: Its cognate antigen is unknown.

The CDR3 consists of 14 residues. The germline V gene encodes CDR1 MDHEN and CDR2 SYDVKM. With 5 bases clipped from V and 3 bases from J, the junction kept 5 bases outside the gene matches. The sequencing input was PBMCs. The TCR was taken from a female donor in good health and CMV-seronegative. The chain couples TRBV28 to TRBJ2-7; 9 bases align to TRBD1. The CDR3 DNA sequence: TGTGCCAGCAGTACCGGGACAGGGTTCTACGAGCAGTACTTC. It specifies CASSTGTGFYEQYF.